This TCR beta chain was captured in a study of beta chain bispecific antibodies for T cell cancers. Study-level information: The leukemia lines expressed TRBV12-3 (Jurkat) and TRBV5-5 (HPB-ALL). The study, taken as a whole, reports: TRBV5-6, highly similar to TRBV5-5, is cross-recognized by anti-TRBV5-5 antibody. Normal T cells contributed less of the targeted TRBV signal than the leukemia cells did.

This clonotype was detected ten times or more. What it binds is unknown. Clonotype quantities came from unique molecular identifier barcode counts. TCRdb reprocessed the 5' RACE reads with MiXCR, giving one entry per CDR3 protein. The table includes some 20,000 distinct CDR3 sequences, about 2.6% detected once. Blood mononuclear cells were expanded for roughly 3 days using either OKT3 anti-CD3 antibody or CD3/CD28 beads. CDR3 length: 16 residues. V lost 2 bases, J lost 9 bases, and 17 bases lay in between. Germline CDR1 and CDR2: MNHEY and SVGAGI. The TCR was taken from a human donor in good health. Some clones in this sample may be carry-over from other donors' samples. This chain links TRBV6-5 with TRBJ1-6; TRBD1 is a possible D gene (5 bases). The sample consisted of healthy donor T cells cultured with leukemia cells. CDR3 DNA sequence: TGTGCCAGCAGTTACGAGGGCGGGGGAACAAGTTCACCCCTCCACTTT. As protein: CASSYEGGGTSSPLHF.